This T cell receptor beta chain was obtained from a study of blood T cells in healthy people across ages. Points from the study as a whole: Among T cells, TCR beta diversity per million cells dropped roughly linearly as age rose.

Trimming removed 0 bases from V and 5 bases from J, with 8 bases in between. The CDR3 length is 13 residues. Germline V gene sequence: CDR1 SGHRS, CDR2 YFSETQ. About this clonotype: What it recognizes is unknown.

A second PCR of about 6 to 12 cycles used a sample-barcoded 5' primer and a J-beta primer mix. Each CDR3 protein gets one entry after TCRdb re-called the 5' RACE reads with MiXCR. The sample contains around 900,000 distinct CDR3 sequences, roughly half of which appear only once. The receptor comes from an older woman in good health. V is TRBV5-1 and J is TRBJ1-1; the D gene is possibly TRBD1 (5 bases). The sample comprised blood. Here the CDR3 reads CASSLERTTEAFF. The CDR3 coding sequence is TGCGCCAGCAGCTTGGAAAGGACAACTGAAGCTTTCTTT.